Described below is a single TCR beta chain sequence and its context. Its antigen is unidentified. The CDR3 consists of 17 residues. Germline V gene data show CDR1 as SGHRS and CDR2 as YFSETQ. V lost 2 bases and J lost 0; bases outside the gene matches: 9. Sequencing templates came from extracted RNA that was reverse transcribed into cDNA. The repertoire was sequenced with immunoSEQ multiplex PCR; TCRdb's copy has only in-frame clones and lacks some. The sample holds approximately 210,000 clones, around 65% seen once. These data come from a study of CD8+ T cells in alopecia areata. For the study at large: Those treated were given oral tofacitinib at 5 to 10 mg twice daily. Study-level points and caveats: Clonality in the scalp and expanded CD8+ clones ranked among the top 100 were significantly decreased by tofacitinib.

Documented treatment: oral pan-JAK inhibitor, 5-10 mg twice daily. The V call is TRBV5-1, the J call TRBJ1-2; 8 bases agree with TRBD1. Source: CD4+ T cells sorted from blood, taken at week 4, from a patient treated with tofacitinib. The TCR was taken from a human donor with alopecia areata. In nucleotides, the CDR3 is TGCGCCAGCAGCTTATCAGGGGGCGCCGGGACTAACTATGGCTACACCTTC. As protein: CASSLSGGAGTNYGYTF.